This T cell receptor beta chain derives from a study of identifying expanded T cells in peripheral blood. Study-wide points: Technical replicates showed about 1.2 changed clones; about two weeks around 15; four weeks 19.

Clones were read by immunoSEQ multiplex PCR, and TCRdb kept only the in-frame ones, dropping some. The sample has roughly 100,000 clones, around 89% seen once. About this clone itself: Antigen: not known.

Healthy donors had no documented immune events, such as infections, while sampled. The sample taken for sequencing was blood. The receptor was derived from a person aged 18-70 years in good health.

The CDR3 reads CASSPTGTGFYGYTF. The CDR3 coding sequence is TGTGCCAGCAGCCCCACCGGGACAGGGTTCTATGGCTACACCTTC. The chain uses TRBV11-2 and TRBJ1-2; 9 bases agree with TRBD1. The germline V gene encodes CDR1 SGHAT and CDR2 FQNNGV. The CDR3 contains 15 residues. The J segment lost 4 bases and the V segment lost 5 bases, leaving 8 bases of the junction unmatched.